These 25 T cell receptor beta chains were all obtained from the same sample, sequenced in a study of T cell responses to AZD1222 COVID-19 vaccine (dated by TCRdb to the early 2020s). The time point label on this specimen signifies: baseline before first vaccination. The library came from the immunoSEQ multiplex PCR assay. The immuneACCESS repertoire file appears here via TCRdb, limited to in-frame rearrangements. These files lack a portion of the clones; in checked studies, under half of the deficit traces to unresolved V genes, and the cause of the others is not known. In this sample the table shows more than 100,000 clones, roughly nine tenths of which occur a single time. The top ten clonotypes cover around a tenth of the sample. The sample in question was peripheral blood, obtained on day 0 of AZD1222 vaccination. The receptors here all came from an adult in good health.

This clone was seen once. The V gene is TRBV6-5, the J gene TRBJ2-3, with TRBD1 matching over 10 bases. The CDR3 runs 13 residues. Germline lookup yields CDR1 MNHEY and CDR2 SVGAGI. V dropped 10 bases and J dropped 4; count of bases not matched to a gene: 5. The CDR3 sequence: CATSTGGADTQYF. CDR3 in DNA: TGTGCCACTTCGACAGGGGGCGCAGATACGCAGTATTTT.

The genes are TRBV27 and TRBJ2-1, with a possible D match to TRBD1 (7 bases). CDR1 and CDR2 (germline): MNHEY, SMNVEV (reference sequence). Trimming pared 1 base from V and 4 bases from J, leaving 11 bases between. The CDR3 runs 15 residues. The CDR3 here is CASSLYGGQYNEQFF. The CDR3 bases are TGTGCCAGCAGTTTATACGGGGGACAGTACAATGAGCAGTTCTTC.

The chain links TRBV19 to TRBJ2-5, with TRBD2 identical over 15 bases. The CDR3 length is 15 residues. CDR1 is LNHDA, CDR2 SQIVND, per germline (reference sequence). V was clipped by 5 bases and J by 4 bases; unmatched bases: 2. The CDR3 sequence: CASSGTSGGRETQYF. CDR3 coding DNA: TGTGCCAGTAGTGGGACTAGCGGGGGGAGAGAGACCCAGTACTTC.

This sequence joins TRBV11-2 and TRBJ2-1; 7 bases map to TRBD2. Trimming at V came to 0 bases and at J to 0 bases, leaving 11 bases not matched to a gene. The CDR3 runs to 19 residues. The germline CDR1 and CDR2 sequences are SGHAT and FQNNGV. The chain's CDR3 is CASSLEVWGAGVSYNEQFF. As DNA, the CDR3 is TGTGCCAGCAGCTTAGAGGTATGGGGTGCGGGGGTCTCCTACAATGAGCAGTTCTTC.

This clone appeared a single time. The rearrangement links TRBV28 to TRBJ1-6; TRBD1 agrees at 7 bases. The CDR3 has 14 residues. The V segment lost 6 bases and the J segment 11 bases; nucleotides outside the gene matches: 10. Germline CDR1 and CDR2: MDHEN and SYDVKM. The CDR3 nucleotides read TGTGCCAGCAGCAACGGGGACAGTTATACACCCCTCCACTTT. Translation gives CASSNGDSYTPLHF.

The chain links TRBV5-6 to TRBJ2-7; the D call may be TRBD1 or TRBD2 (5 bases each). The germline V gene has CDR1 SGHDT and CDR2 YYEEEE. V gave up 4 bases and J gave up 0 bases, with 14 bases separating them. CDR3 length: 15 amino acids. The CDR3 loop is CASSPGLQSSYEQYF. CDR3 coding DNA: TGTGCCAGCAGCCCGGGGCTTCAAAGCTCCTACGAGCAGTACTTC.

The chain recombines TRBV5-1 with TRBJ2-1, with 7 bases aligning to TRBD1. The CDR3 is 15 residues long. V lost 1 base and J lost 9; bases outside the gene matches: 10. CDR1 SGHRS and CDR2 YFSETQ come from the germline V gene. The CDR3 sequence is CASSLMTGRLIEQFF. CDR3 DNA: TGCGCCAGCAGCTTGATGACAGGGAGACTTATTGAGCAGTTCTTC.

This chain connects TRBV20-1 to TRBJ2-3, with 11 positions matching TRBD2. CDR3 length equals 18 residues. V lost 3 bases to trimming and J lost 1 base; unmatched junction nucleotides: 12. The germline gives CDR1 DFQATT, CDR2 SNEGSKA (reference sequence). The CDR3 region is CSASSSLSGGVRTDTQYF. CDR3 nucleotides: TGCAGTGCTAGTAGTAGCCTTAGCGGGGGGGTACGCACAGATACGCAGTATTTT.

V gene TRBV24-1 combines with J gene TRBJ2-1, with D tentatively TRBD1 (5 bases). The ends were cut back, 3 bases at V and 6 bases at J, with 11 bases in the middle. The CDR3 has 14 residues. Germline-derived CDR1 and CDR2 are KGHDR and SFDVKD. The CDR3 DNA follows: TGTGCCACCAGTGATCGCTGGACATTCAATGAGCAGTTCTTC. It encodes CATSDRWTFNEQFF.

V gene TRBV21-1 combines with J gene TRBJ2-5; TRBD1 is taken as the D call from the table, unchecked against the DNA. TRBV21-1 is a documented pseudogene. The CDR3 runs to 19 residues. CDR3 in amino acids: CASSNAKLDRGEQQETQYF. The CDR3 nucleotides read TGTGCCAGCAGCAACGCAAAACTTGACAGGGGCGAACAACAAGAGACCCAGTACTTC.

This chain uses TRBV12-3 or TRBV12-4 with TRBJ1-5; no clear D. Trimming took off 3 bases at V and 7 bases at J, with 10 bases between the two ends. This CDR3 has 13 residues. CDR3: CASSFLGSQPQHF. The DNA of the CDR3 is TGTGCCAGCAGTTTCTTGGGAAGCCAGCCCCAGCATTTT.

The V and J genes are TRBV5-6 and TRBJ2-1; 11 nucleotides agree with TRBD2. Germline values: CDR1 SGHDT, CDR2 YYEEEE. This CDR3 has 16 amino acids. V lost 2 bases and J lost 6; bases outside the gene matches: 7. In DNA form, the CDR3 reads TGTGCCAGCAGCTTTATACTAGCGGGAGTGGCCAATGAGCAGTTCTTC. Protein sequence: CASSFILAGVANEQFF.

This sequence joins TRBV11-2 and TRBJ2-5; TRBD2 agrees at 11 bases. The V gene's germline CDR1 is SGHAT and CDR2 FQNNGV. V trimming: 4 bases; J trimming: 4 bases; junction bases outside the gene matches: 5. This CDR3 spans 15 amino acids. CDR3 amino acids: CASSSLAGELETQYF. CDR3 DNA: TGTGCCAGCAGCTCACTAGCGGGAGAGCTAGAGACCCAGTACTTC.

The rearrangement links TRBV6-5 to TRBJ2-2; TRBD2 aligns across 7 bases. The junction had 5 bases not matched to a gene; V was cut back by 8 bases and J by 2 bases. Germline loops: CDR1 MNHEY, CDR2 SVGAGI. The CDR3 loop spans 14 amino acids. The CDR3 sequence: CASRGVSNTGELFF. DNA of the CDR3: TGTGCCAGCCGGGGGGTCAGTAACACCGGGGAGCTGTTTTTT.

This rearrangement joins TRBV10-3 to TRBJ1-3, with D possibly matching TRBD1 (6 bases). Per the germline V gene, CDR1 is ENHRY and CDR2 is SYGVKD. Trimming pared 7 bases from V and 2 bases from J, leaving 9 bases between. The CDR3 sequence is 13 residues long. CDR3 sequence reads: CAITRGTGNTIYF. The CDR3 coding sequence is TGTGCCATCACAAGGGGGACTGGAAACACCATATATTTT.

The V call is TRBV6-1, the J call TRBJ2-1; D is perhaps TRBD2 (5 bases). The CDR3 has 16 residues. V was cut by 2 bases and J by 1 base, with 12 bases left in between. CDR1 and CDR2 from the germline V gene are MNHNS and SASEGT. CDR3 loop: CASSEMVARSYNEQFF. In DNA, the CDR3 is TGTGCCAGCAGTGAAATGGTAGCGAGGTCCTACAATGAGCAGTTCTTC.

The J gene is TRBJ2-7, the V gene TRBV11-2; D is uncertain. CDR3 length equals 16 residues. The V and J ends lost 1 base and 6 bases respectively, with 19 bases between them. The germline V gene has CDR1 SGHAT and CDR2 FQNNGV. CDR3 in amino acids: CASSLVPATSAAEQYF. CDR3 bases: TGTGCCAGCAGCTTAGTTCCCGCTACCTCCGCGGCCGAGCAGTACTTC. Full variable domain (remainder filled in from reference TRBV11-2 and TRBJ2-7): EAGVAQSPRYKIIEKRQSVAFWCNPISGHATLYWYQQILGQGPKLLIQFQNNGVVDDSQLPKDRFSAERLKGVDSTLKIQPAKLEDSAVYLCASSLVPATSAAEQYFGPGTRLTVT.

J is TRBJ2-7 and V is TRBV7-9; D is perhaps TRBD2 (5 bases). The CDR3 runs 16 residues. V was trimmed by 1 base and J by 0 bases, leaving 13 bases between them. Germline V gene data show CDR1 as SEHNR and CDR2 as FQNEAQ (reference sequence). The chain's CDR3 is CASSLGLGGLSYEQYF. In nucleotides, the CDR3 is TGTGCCAGCAGCTTAGGGTTGGGCGGGCTCTCCTACGAGCAGTACTTC.

J is TRBJ2-5 and V is TRBV11-3; D is uncertain. The length of the CDR3 is 15 residues. The germline V gene encodes CDR1 SGHNT and CDR2 YENEEA. V lost 3 bases to trimming and J lost 2 bases, with 13 bases between them. The CDR3 sequence is CASSFLTPRQETQYF. The CDR3 DNA is TGTGCCAGCAGCTTTTTAACTCCGCGACAAGAGACCCAGTACTTC. Full variable domain (remainder filled in from reference TRBV11-3 and TRBJ2-5): EAGVVQSPRYKIIEKKQPVAFWCNPISGHNTLYWYLQNLGQGPELLIRYENEEAVDDSQLPKDRFSAERLKGVDSTLKIQPAELGDSAVYLCASSFLTPRQETQYFGPGTRLLVL.

The rearrangement links TRBV2 to TRBJ2-7; D ambiguous. Germline V gene data show CDR1 as SNHLY and CDR2 as FYNNEI. V was shortened by 3 bases and J by 4 bases, with 10 bases between the two germline ends. The CDR3 consists of 13 residues. This CDR3 reads CASSDGQLYEQYF. For the CDR3, the DNA is TGTGCCAGCAGTGACGGGCAGCTGTACGAGCAGTACTTC.

The chain joins TRBV18 to TRBJ1-1; 9 nucleotides match TRBD1. The CDR3 loop spans 16 amino acids. Germline assignment: CDR1 KGHSH and CDR2 LQKENI. V shed 2 bases, J shed 7 bases, and the junction held 11 bases outside the gene matches. The CDR3 DNA reads as TGTGCCAGCTCACCAGGTTCCGGGACAGGGCTGATTGAAGCTTTCTTT. Its translation: CASSPGSGTGLIEAFF.

This clone was found once. The chain uses TRBV5-1 and TRBJ1-1; D gene uncertain. V gave up 2 bases and J gave up 0 bases, with 8 bases separating them. CDR3 size: 14 residues. Germline assignment: CDR1 SGHRS and CDR2 YFSETQ. CDR3 sequence: CASSFTSMNTEAFF. The CDR3 DNA sequence: TGCGCCAGCAGCTTCACATCCATGAACACTGAAGCTTTCTTT. Together with reference TRBV5-1 and TRBJ1-1, the CDR3 gives the full variable domain: KAGVTQTPRYLIKTRGQQVTLSCSPISGHRSVSWYQQTPGQGLQFLFEYFSETQRNKGNFPGRFSGRQFSNSRSEMNVSTLELGDSALYLCASSFTSMNTEAFFGQGTRLTVV.

This clone was seen once. The V call is TRBV4-1, the J call TRBJ1-1; TRBD1 agrees at 9 bases. Germline loops: CDR1 MGHRA, CDR2 YSYEKL. The CDR3 is made up of 17 amino acids. The trim removed 0 bases at V and 7 bases at J, leaving 12 bases unmatched. The CDR3 bases are TGCGCCAGCAGCCAAGATACAGGGGGCTCGTTCCTAGGTGAAGCTTTCTTT. Its translation: CASSQDTGGSFLGEAFF.

V gene TRBV12-3 or TRBV12-4 combines with J gene TRBJ2-4, with D tentatively TRBD1 or TRBD2 (5 bases each). The CDR3 runs to 11 residues. Trimming took off 8 bases at V and 10 bases at J, with 12 bases between the two ends. CDR3 in DNA: TGTGCCAGCGGGTGGGGACCAATTCAGTACTTC. Protein sequence: CASGWGPIQYF.

The chain couples TRBV28 to TRBJ1-2; D perhaps matches TRBD1 (5 bases). There are 13 residues in the CDR3. Looked up from germline, CDR1 is MDHEN and CDR2 is SYDVKM. The V end was cut by 1 base, the J end by 3 bases, with 6 bases between. Here the CDR3 DNA reads TGTGCCAGCAGTTTATCAGGGTACTATGGCTACACCTTC. This codes for CASSLSGYYGYTF.